One sample yielded the 13 T cell receptor beta chains listed below, sequenced in a study of glioma-infiltrating T cells (dated by TCRdb to the mid-2010s). TCRdb records Illumina MiSeq as the sequencer. The iRepertoire nested amplicon-rescue multiplex PCR (arm-PCR) platform was used to amplify TCR alpha and beta CDR3 regions from RNA. TCRdb trimmed public reads at Q25 via fastp, called clones via MiXCR and kept in-frame beta chains. Each entry is one CDR3 protein sequence, shown with its most common DNA and genes. The sample table lists about 200,000 distinct CDR3 sequences, about 32% of them with a count of one. The top ten clonotypes cover roughly 21% of the sample. The sample consisted of glioma tissue, nonneoplastic brain tissue, or PBMCs (not recorded which). The source of these receptors is a human donor with low-grade glioma or glioblastoma, undergoing nonglioma brain surgery, or in good health (not recorded which).

V and J are TRBV7-9 and TRBJ2-1; 9 nucleotides line up with TRBD2. The trim removed 5 bases at V and 2 bases at J, leaving 10 bases unmatched. CDR3 length: 17 amino acids. Germline CDR1 is SEHNR and CDR2 is FQNEAQ (reference sequence). CDR3 protein: CASSPHRLAGAYNEQFF. The CDR3, as DNA: TGTGCCAGCAGCCCTCACCGTTTAGCGGGGGCCTACAATGAGCAGTTCTTC. The whole variable domain, filled in from reference TRBV7-9 and TRBJ2-1, reads DTGVSQNPRHKITKRGQNVTFRCDPISEHNRLYWYRQTLGQGPEFLTYFQNEAQLEKSRLLSDRFSAERPKGSFSTLEIQRTEQGDSAMYLCASSPHRLAGAYNEQFFGPGTRLTVL.

The V call is TRBV12-5, the J call TRBJ2-7; 9 bases are shared with TRBD2. This CDR3 spans 11 amino acids. V shed 6 bases and J 7 bases; nucleotides not matched to a gene: 1. Germline V gives CDR1 LGHNT, CDR2 FRNRAP. CDR3 in DNA: TGTGCTAGTGGGCGGGGGGGTGAGCAGTACTTC. This gives the protein CASGRGGEQYF.

Only a few counts were recorded for this clonotype. The chain joins TRBV7-2 to TRBJ2-6; 7 bases agree with TRBD2. Germline lookup yields CDR1 SGHTA and CDR2 FQGNSA. CDR3 length: 16 amino acids. V lost 5 bases, J lost 2 bases, and 6 bases stayed unmatched. The CDR3 sequence is CASSPQSGTGANVLTF. In DNA form, the CDR3 reads TGTGCCAGCAGCCCCCAGAGCGGGACTGGGGCCAACGTCCTGACTTTC.

This clonotype came up many times. This chain joins TRBV7-2 and TRBJ2-1, with TRBD1 as a possible D gene (5 bases). This CDR3 has 16 residues. Trimming cost V 5 bases and J 0 bases, with 14 bases left between them. Germline loops: CDR1 SGHTA, CDR2 FQGNSA. In nucleotides, the CDR3 is TGTGCCAGCAGCGGACAAGGTGGGGTCTCCTACAATGAGCAGTTCTTC. Residues: CASSGQGGVSYNEQFF.

A word on this clonotype: Its ends do not fully match the called genes, so a read error is possible. V is TRBV9 and J is TRBJ2-3; D is possibly TRBD1 or TRBD2 (6 bases each). The germline CDR1 and CDR2 sequences are SGDLS and YYNGEE. The CDR3 is 15 amino acids. The CDR3 is CASSGGAVGADTKYF. CDR3 in DNA: TGTGCCAGCAGCGGGGGGGCGGTAGGCGCAGATACGAAGTATTTT.

This clonotype is a singleton in its sample. It may be a read error: a sequence one base away is much more abundant. The CDR3 is CASSPPGGWSNQPQHF. Written as DNA, the CDR3 is TGTGCCAGCAGCCCACCAGGGGGATGGAGCAATCAGCCCCAGCATTTT. The rearrangement joins TRBV7-9 to TRBJ1-5; 7 bases fit TRBD1. This CDR3 contains 16 residues. The germline gives CDR1 SEHNR, CDR2 FQNEAQ (reference sequence). V lost 5 bases, J lost 1 base, and 8 bases stayed unmatched.

Ten or more counts support this clonotype. The chain couples TRBV25-1 to TRBJ1-2; a weak D match, TRBD1 (5 bases). The germline CDR1 and CDR2 sequences are MGHDK and SYGVNS. Trimming took off 6 bases at V and 3 bases at J, with 11 bases between the two ends. The CDR3 totals 13 residues. The CDR3 here is CASSQGNYYGYTF. The CDR3 DNA follows: TGTGCCAGCAGCCAGGGTAATTACTATGGCTACACCTTC.

At least ten counts were recorded for this clonotype. V gene TRBV6-2 or TRBV6-3 combines with J gene TRBJ2-3; 8 positions match TRBD2. CDR3 length equals 14 residues. The ends lost 5 bases at V and 6 bases at J; junction bases unmatched: 7. Germline assignment: CDR1 MNHEY and CDR2 SVGEGT. The CDR3, as DNA: TGTGCCAGCAGTCCAGCGGGAGTTTACGATACGCAGTATTTT. It yields the protein CASSPAGVYDTQYF.

CDR3 sequence reads: CASSPSGTGSYEQYF. The CDR3 coding sequence is TGCGCCAGCAGCCCGTCCGGGACAGGGTCCTACGAGCAGTACTTC. This sequence joins TRBV5-1 and TRBJ2-7; 9 bases agree with TRBD1. The CDR3 covers 15 residues. The junction had 6 bases not matched to a gene; V was cut back by 4 bases and J by 1 base. Per the germline V gene, CDR1 is SGHRS and CDR2 is YFSETQ.

This clonotype was seen at least ten times. The chain links TRBV6-2 or TRBV6-3 to TRBJ2-7; D might be TRBD1 (6 bases). Germline CDR1 is MNHEY and CDR2 is SVGEGT. This CDR3 has 13 amino acids. Trimming took 6 bases from V and 0 from J, leaving 9 bases between them. The CDR3 DNA reads as TGTGCCAGCAGACGGGACAACTCCTACGAGCAGTACTTC. This codes for CASRRDNSYEQYF.

In this sample, this clonotype turned up many times. The chain links TRBV7-2 to TRBJ2-7, with D possibly being TRBD2 (5 bases). This CDR3 spans 14 amino acids. Germline CDR1 SGHTA, CDR2 FQGNSA. V was cut by 1 base and J by 3 bases, with 10 bases left in between. CDR3 in amino acids: CASSLGGLYYEQYF. The CDR3 bases are TGTGCCAGCAGCTTAGGAGGACTCTACTACGAGCAGTACTTC.

In regard to this clonotype: A much larger clone sits a single nucleotide away, making a read error possible. This chain uses TRBV2 with TRBJ2-5, with D possibly TRBD1 on 6 matching bases. Trimming took 0 bases from V and 5 from J, leaving 13 bases between them. The length of the CDR3 is 15 residues. Germline CDR1 reads SNHLY; CDR2 reads FYNNEI. This chain's CDR3 is CASSEARGTVETQYF. CDR3 sequence (DNA): TGTGCCAGCAGTGAAGCCAGGGGAACCGTGGAGACCCAGTACTTC.

With respect to this clonotype: This clone may be a read error of a much larger clone one base away. The V and J genes are TRBV7-2 and TRBJ2-7; 8 nucleotides agree with TRBD2. Germline V gives CDR1 SGHTA, CDR2 FQGNSA. J lost 6 bases, V lost 1 base, and 8 bases had no gene match. The CDR3 loop spans 15 amino acids. CDR3 DNA sequence: TGTGCCAGCAGCTTAGGCGGCGGGAGGTCCAGCGAGCAGTACTTC. This gives the protein CASSLGGGRSSEQYF.